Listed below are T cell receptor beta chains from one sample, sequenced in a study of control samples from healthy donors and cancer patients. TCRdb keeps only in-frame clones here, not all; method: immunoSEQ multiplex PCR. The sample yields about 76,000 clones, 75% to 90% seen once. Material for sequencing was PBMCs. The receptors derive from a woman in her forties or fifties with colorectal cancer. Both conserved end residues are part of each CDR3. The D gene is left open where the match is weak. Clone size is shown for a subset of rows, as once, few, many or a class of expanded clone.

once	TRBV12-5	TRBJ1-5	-	TGTGCTAGTGGTAAGACGGAAAATAGCAATCAGCCCCAGCATTTT	CASGKTENSNQPQHF
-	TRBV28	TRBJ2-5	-	TGTGCCAGCAGTTTAAGGGTAGGAGAGACCCAGTACTTC	CASSLRVGETQYF
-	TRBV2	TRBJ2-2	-	TGTGCCATCCTCCCGGGGTCCACCGGGGAGCTGTTTTTT	CAILPGSTGELFF
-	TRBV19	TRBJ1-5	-	TGTGCCAGTAAAATCAGAAATCAGCCCCAGCATTTT	CASKIRNQPQHF
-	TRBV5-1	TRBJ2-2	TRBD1	TGCGCCAGCAGCCCTCAGCCGGCAGGGGGCAACACCGGGGAGCTGTTTTTT	CASSPQPAGGNTGELFF
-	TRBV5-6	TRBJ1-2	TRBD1	TGTGCCAGCAGCCAGGGGGCTGTCTATGGCTACACCTTC	CASSQGAVYGYTF
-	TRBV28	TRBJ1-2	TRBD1	TGTGCCAGCAGAACCTCCTGGACAGGGGATAGTGGCTACACCTTC	CASRTSWTGDSGYTF
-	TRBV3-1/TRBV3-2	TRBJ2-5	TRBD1	TGTGCCAGCAGCCAATGGACAGGGGAGGGGGAGACCCAGTACTTC	CASSQWTGEGETQYF
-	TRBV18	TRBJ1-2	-	TGTGCCAGCTCCCCCCCCGGGGGTTTCGAGTATGGCTACACCTTC	CASSPPGGFEYGYTF
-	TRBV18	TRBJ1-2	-	TGTGCCAGCTCACCATCGGAAGGGAAGGCATGGTATGGCTACACCTTC	CASSPSEGKAWYGYTF
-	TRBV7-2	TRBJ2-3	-	TGTGCCAGGATCTACGGGGATACGCAGTATTTT	CARIYGDTQYF
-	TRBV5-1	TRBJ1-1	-	TGCGCCAGCAGCCTACAGGCGAATGGGGGCACTGAAGCTTTCTTT	CASSLQANGGTEAFF
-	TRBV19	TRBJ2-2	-	TGTGCCAGTAGTATAGGTCTAGGCAGGAAAGCCACCGGGGAGCTGTTTTTT	CASSIGLGRKATGELFF
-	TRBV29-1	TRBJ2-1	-	TGCAGCGTTGTCCCAGACTCCTACAATGAGCAGTTCTTC	CSVVPDSYNEQFF
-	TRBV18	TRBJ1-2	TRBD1	TGTGCCAGCTCACCCAAAAAGGCAGGACAGGGGAACTATGGCTACACCTTC	CASSPKKAGQGNYGYTF
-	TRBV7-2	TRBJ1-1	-	TGTGCCAGCACCCTGTCGGGGGACACTGAAGCTTTCTTT	CASTLSGDTEAFF
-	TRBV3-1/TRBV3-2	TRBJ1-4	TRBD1	TGTGCCAGCAGTCTCCCGGGACAGGGTATTGAAAAACTGTTTTTT	CASSLPGQGIEKLFF
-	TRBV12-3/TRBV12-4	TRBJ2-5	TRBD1	TGTGCCAGCAGTTTTACAGGGGAAGAGACCCAGTACTTC	CASSFTGEETQYF
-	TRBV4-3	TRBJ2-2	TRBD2	TGCGCCAGCAGCCAAGAAGTAGGTGGCGCGGGGGGGAACACCGGGGAGCTGTTTTTT	CASSQEVGGAGGNTGELFF
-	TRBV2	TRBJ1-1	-	TGTGCCAGCAAGGATCGGACAGTATATGCTGAAGCTTTCTTT	CASKDRTVYAEAFF
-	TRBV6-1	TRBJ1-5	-	TGTGCCAGCAGTGAAAACGGCTATCAGCCCCAGCATTTT	CASSENGYQPQHF
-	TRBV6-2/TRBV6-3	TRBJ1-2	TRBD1	TGTGCCAGCAGTGCAAGACAGGGAAACTATGGCTACACCTTC	CASSARQGNYGYTF
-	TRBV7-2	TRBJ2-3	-	TGTGCCAGCAGCCCTTCCGGGCCCCAGGTGGCAGATACGCAGTATTTT	CASSPSGPQVADTQYF
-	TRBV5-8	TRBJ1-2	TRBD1	TGTGCCAGCAGCCCCTACCGAGGGACAGGGAACTATGGCTACACCTTC	CASSPYRGTGNYGYTF
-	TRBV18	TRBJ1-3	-	TGTGCCAGCTCACCACAGAGGGCGGTAGCTGGAAACACCATATATTTT	CASSPQRAVAGNTIYF
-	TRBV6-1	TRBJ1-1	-	TGTGCCAGCAGTGACCTTGGGTTTGGCGCTGAAGCTTTCTTT	CASSDLGFGAEAFF
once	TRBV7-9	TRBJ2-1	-	TGTGCCAGCAGCTTAGTTGGCAGCTCCTACAATGAGCAGTTCTTC	CASSLVGSSYNEQFF
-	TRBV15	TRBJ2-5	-	TGTGCCACCAGCAGAGTAGCGGCGGGAACCCAGTACTTC	CATSRVAAGTQYF
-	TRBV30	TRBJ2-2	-	TGTGCCTGGAGTGGGGCCGGAAACACCGGGGAGCTGTTTTTT	CAWSGAGNTGELFF
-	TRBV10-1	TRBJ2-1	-	TGCGCCAGCAGTGACCAAGGCTACGGATACAATGAGCAGTTCTTC	CASSDQGYGYNEQFF
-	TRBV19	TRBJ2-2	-	TGTGCCAGTAGTAGAGCCTCTGACACCGGGGAGCTGTTTTTT	CASSRASDTGELFF
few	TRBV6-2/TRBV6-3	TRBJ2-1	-	TGTGCCAGCAGTTTCATTCAGGGTAGTGCCTACAATGAGCAGTTCTTC	CASSFIQGSAYNEQFF
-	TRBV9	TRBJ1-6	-	TGTGCCAGCAGCGTTTCAGGGACGACGGATTCACCCCTCCACTTT	CASSVSGTTDSPLHF
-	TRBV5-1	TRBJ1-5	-	TGCGCCAGCAGCTTGTGGGGGGGCGAGAGTCAGCCCCAGCATTTT	CASSLWGGESQPQHF
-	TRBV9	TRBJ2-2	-	TGTGCCAGCAGCCCCCGGGTTCCGACCGGGGAGCTGTTTTTT	CASSPRVPTGELFF
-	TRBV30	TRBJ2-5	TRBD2	TGTGCCTGGAGTGTACCTGGCGGGGGGGCCGAGACCCAGTACTTC	CAWSVPGGGAETQYF
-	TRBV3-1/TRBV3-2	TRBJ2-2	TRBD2	TGTGCCAGCAGCCAAACGGCTAGCGGGTTCACCGGGGAGCTGTTTTTT	CASSQTASGFTGELFF
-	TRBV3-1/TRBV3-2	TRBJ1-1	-	TGTGCCAGCAGTGTGGGGGTGGGCACTGAAGCTTTCTTT	CASSVGVGTEAFF
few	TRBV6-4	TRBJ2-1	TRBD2	TGTGCCAGCAGTGTTCTAGCGGGGGGCGGCAATGAGCAGTTCTTC	CASSVLAGGGNEQFF
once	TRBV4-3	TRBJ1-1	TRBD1	TGCGCCAGCAGCCAGGGGACAGTTGAAGCTTTCTTT	CASSQGTVEAFF
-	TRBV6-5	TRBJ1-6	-	TGTGCCAGCAGTTTCGGGACGCCAGATAATTCACCCCTCCACTTT	CASSFGTPDNSPLHF